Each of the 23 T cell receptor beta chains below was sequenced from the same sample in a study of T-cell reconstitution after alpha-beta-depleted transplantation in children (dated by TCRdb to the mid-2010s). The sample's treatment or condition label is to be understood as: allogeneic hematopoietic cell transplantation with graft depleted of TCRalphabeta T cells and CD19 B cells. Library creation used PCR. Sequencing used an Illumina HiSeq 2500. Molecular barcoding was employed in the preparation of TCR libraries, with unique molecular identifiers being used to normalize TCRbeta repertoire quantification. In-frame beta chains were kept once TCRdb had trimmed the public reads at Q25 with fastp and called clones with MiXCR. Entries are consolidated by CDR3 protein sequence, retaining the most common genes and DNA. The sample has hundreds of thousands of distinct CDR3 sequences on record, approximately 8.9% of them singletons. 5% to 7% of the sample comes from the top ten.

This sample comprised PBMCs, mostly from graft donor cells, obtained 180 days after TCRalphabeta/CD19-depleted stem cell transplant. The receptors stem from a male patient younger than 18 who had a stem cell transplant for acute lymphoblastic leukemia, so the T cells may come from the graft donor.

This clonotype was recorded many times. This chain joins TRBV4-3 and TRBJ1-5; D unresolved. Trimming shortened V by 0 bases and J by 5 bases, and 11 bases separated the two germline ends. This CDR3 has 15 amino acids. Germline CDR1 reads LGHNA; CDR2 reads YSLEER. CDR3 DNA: TGCGCCAGCAGCCAAGACCGCGGGGTTTATCAGCCCCAGCATTTT. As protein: CASSQDRGVYQPQHF.

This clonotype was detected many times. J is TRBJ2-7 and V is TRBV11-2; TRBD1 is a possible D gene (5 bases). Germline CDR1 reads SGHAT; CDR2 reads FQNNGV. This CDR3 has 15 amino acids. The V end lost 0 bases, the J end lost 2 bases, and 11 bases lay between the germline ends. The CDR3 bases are TGTGCCAGCAGCTTAGATTGGCGACAGCCCTACGAGCAGTACTTC. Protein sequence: CASSLDWRQPYEQYF.

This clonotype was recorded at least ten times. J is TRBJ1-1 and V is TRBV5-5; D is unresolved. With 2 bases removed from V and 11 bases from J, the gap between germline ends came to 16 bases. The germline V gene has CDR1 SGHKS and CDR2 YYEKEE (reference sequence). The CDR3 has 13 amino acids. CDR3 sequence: CASSLGPGSEAFF. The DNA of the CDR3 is TGTGCCAGCAGCTTAGGTCCGGGGTCAGAGGCTTTCTTT.

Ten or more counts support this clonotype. The CDR3 is CASSLRQGGSRTEAFF. The CDR3 DNA follows: TGTGCCAGCAGTTTAAGGCAGGGAGGGAGTCGGACTGAAGCTTTCTTT. The J gene is TRBJ1-1, the V gene TRBV12-3 or TRBV12-4; D might be TRBD1 (5 bases). Trimming pared 2 bases from V and 5 bases from J, leaving 18 bases between. CDR3 size: 16 residues.

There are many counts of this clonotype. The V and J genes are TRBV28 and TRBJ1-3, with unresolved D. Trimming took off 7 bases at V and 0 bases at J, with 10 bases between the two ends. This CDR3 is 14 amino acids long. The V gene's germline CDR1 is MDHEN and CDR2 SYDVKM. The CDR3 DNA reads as TGTGCCAGCACAGCCGGCGGCTCTGGAAACACCATATATTTT. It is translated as CASTAGGSGNTIYF.

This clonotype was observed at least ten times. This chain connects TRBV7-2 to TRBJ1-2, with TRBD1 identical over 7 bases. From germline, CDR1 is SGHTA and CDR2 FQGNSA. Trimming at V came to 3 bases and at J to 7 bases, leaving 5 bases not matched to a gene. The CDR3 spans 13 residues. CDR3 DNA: TGTGCCAGCAGCTTGAGGGGGCAGGGTGGCTACACCTTC. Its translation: CASSLRGQGGYTF. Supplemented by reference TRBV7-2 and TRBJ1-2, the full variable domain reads GAGVSQSPSNKVTEKGKDVELRCDPISGHTALYWYRQSLGQGLEFLIYFQGNSAPDKSGLPSDRFSAERTGGSVSTLTIQRTQQEDSAVYLCASSLRGQGGYTFGSGTRLTVV.

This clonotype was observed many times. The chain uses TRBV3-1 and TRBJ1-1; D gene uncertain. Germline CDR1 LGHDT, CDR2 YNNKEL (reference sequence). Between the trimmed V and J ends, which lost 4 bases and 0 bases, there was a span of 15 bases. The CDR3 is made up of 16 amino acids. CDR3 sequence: CASSPAEIRMNTEAFF. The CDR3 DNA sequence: TGTGCCAGCAGCCCAGCCGAAATTAGAATGAACACTGAAGCTTTCTTT.

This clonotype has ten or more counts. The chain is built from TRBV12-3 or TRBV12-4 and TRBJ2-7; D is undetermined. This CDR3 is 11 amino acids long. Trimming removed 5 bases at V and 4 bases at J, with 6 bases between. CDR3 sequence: CASSSKYEQYF. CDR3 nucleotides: TGTGCCAGCAGTAGTAAATACGAGCAGTACTTC.

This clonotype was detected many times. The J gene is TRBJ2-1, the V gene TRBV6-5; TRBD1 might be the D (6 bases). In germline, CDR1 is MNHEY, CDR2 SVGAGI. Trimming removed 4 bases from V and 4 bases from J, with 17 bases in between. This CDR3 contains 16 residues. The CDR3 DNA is TGTGCCAGCAGTTCTCGGACAGTTTCTCCTTACAATGAGCAGTTCTTC. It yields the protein CASSSRTVSPYNEQFF.

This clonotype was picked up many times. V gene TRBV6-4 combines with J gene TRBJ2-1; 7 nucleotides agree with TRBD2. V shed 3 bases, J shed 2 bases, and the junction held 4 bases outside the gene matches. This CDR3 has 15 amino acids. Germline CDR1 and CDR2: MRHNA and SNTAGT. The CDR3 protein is CASSERLAAYNEQFF. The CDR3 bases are TGTGCCAGCAGTGAGCGTCTAGCGGCCTACAATGAGCAGTTCTTC.

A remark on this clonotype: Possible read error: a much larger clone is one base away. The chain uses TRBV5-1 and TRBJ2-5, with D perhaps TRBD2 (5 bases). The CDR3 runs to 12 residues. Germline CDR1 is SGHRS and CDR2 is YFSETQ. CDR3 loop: CASSSGRETQSF. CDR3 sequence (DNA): TGCGCCAGCAGCTCCGGAAGGGAGACCCAGTCCTTC.

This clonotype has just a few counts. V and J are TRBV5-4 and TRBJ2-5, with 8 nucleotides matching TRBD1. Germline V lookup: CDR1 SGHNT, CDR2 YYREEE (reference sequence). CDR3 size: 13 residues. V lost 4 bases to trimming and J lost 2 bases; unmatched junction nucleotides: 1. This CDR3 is CASSRDRQETQYF. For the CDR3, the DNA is TGTGCCAGCAGCCGGGACAGGCAAGAGACCCAGTACTTC.

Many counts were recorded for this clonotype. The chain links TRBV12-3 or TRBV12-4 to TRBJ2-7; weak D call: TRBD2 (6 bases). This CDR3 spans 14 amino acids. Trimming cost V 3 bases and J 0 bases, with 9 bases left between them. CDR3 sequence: CASSFGGFSYEQYF. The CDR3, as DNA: TGTGCCAGCAGTTTCGGGGGTTTCTCCTACGAGCAGTACTTC.

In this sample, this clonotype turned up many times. The CDR3 sequence is CASSFLDRDTEAFF. The CDR3, as DNA: TGTGCCAGCAGTTTTCTTGACCGGGACACTGAAGCTTTCTTT. V usage is TRBV12-3 or TRBV12-4 and J usage is TRBJ1-1; D call uncertain. The ends were cut back, 3 bases at V and 3 bases at J, with 11 bases in the middle. The CDR3 contains 14 residues.

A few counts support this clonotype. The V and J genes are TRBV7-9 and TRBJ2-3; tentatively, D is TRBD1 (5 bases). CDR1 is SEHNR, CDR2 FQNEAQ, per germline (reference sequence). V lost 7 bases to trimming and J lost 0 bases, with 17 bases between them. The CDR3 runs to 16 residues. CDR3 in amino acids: CASTTTRQRSTDTQYF. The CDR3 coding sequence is TGTGCCAGCACCACGACGAGACAGAGAAGCACAGATACGCAGTATTTT.

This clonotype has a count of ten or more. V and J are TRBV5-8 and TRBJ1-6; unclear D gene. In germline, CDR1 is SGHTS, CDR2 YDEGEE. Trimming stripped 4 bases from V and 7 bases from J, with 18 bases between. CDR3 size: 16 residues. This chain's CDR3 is CASSLLTIPVNSPLHF. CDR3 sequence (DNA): TGTGCCAGCAGCCTCCTGACCATCCCAGTGAATTCACCCCTCCACTTT. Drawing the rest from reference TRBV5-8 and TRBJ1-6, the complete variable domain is EAGVTQSPTHLIKTRGQQATLRCSPISGHTSVYWYQQALGLGLQFLLWYDEGEERNRGNFPPRFSGRQFPNYSSELNVNALELEDSALYLCASSLLTIPVNSPLHFGNGTRLTVT.

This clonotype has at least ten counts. This chain's CDR3 is CASSRTSSAPETQYF. CDR3 DNA sequence: TGCGCCAGCAGCCGGACATCCAGCGCCCCAGAGACCCAGTACTTC. The V and J genes are TRBV5-1 and TRBJ2-5; a weak D match, TRBD1 (5 bases). CDR3 size: 15 residues. V was shortened by 4 bases and J by 4 bases, with 17 bases between the two germline ends. CDR1 is SGHRS, CDR2 YFSETQ, per germline.

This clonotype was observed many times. Here the CDR3 reads CANGDVDNSPLHF. The CDR3 DNA reads TGTGCCAACGGGGACGTCGACAATTCACCCCTCCACTTT. The chain recombines TRBV6-1 with TRBJ1-6, with a weak D call TRBD1 (5 bases). CDR3 length: 13 amino acids. The V and J ends lost 10 bases and 7 bases respectively, with 14 bases between them. CDR1 and CDR2 from the germline V gene are MNHNS and SASEGT.

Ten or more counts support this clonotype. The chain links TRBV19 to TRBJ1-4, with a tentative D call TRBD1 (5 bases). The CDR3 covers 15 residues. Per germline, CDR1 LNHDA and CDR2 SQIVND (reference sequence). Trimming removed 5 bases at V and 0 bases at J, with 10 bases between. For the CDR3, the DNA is TGTGCCAGTAGTGGACATCCATCAACTAATGAAAAACTGTTTTTT. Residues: CASSGHPSTNEKLFF.

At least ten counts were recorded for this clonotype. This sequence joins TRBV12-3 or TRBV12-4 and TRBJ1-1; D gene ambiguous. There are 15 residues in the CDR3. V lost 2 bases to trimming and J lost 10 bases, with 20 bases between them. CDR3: CASSLPFGSLSVAFF. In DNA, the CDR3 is TGTGCCAGCAGTTTACCCTTTGGGAGCTTAAGTGTAGCTTTCTTT.

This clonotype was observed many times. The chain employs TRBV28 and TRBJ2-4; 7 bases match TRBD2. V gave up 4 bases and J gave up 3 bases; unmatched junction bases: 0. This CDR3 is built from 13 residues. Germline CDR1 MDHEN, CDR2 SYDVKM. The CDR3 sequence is CASSWGGKNIQYF. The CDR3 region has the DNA TGTGCCAGCAGTTGGGGGGGCAAAAACATTCAGTACTTC.

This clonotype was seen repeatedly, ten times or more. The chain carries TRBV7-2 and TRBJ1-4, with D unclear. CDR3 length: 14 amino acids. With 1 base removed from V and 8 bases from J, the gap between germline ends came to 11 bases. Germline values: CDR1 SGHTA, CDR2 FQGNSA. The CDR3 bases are TGTGCCAGCAGCTTAGATCACACTTACGAAAAACTGTTTTTT. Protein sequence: CASSLDHTYEKLFF.

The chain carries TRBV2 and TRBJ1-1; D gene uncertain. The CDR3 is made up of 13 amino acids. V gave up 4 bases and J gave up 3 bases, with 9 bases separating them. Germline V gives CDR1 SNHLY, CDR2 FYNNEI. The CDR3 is CASSVSGYTEAFF. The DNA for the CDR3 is TGTGCCAGCAGTGTATCAGGTTACACTGAAGCTTTCTTT.